A single sample gave rise to the 13 T cell receptor beta chains below, sequenced in a study of HIV-infected patients and healthy controls. Alpha and beta constant-region primers primed reverse transcription of about 500 ng RNA. Each of the alpha and beta chains got its own library through chain-specific third strand synthesis with indices. TCRdb re-analysed the 5' RACE reads in MiXCR, keeping a single row per CDR3 protein. The sample records over 15,000 distinct CDR3 sequences, approximately 7% being singletons. No cell fractionation was done, so the repertoire covers all unsorted peripheral blood T cells. Input material: blood. These receptors were taken from an adult in good health.

This clonotype occurred many times. The CDR3 loop is CASRTGHGYEQYF. In DNA form, the CDR3 reads TGTGCCAGCAGGACGGGACACGGATACGAGCAGTACTTC. The V and J genes are TRBV12-3 or TRBV12-4 and TRBJ2-7; D is perhaps TRBD1 (6 bases). With 6 bases removed from V and 4 bases from J, the gap between germline ends came to 13 bases. The CDR3 has 13 amino acids.

This clonotype appeared many times. The CDR3 DNA sequence: TGCGCCAGCAGCTTGGCTGCCTCTGGAAACACCATATATTTT. It codes for CASSLAASGNTIYF. The genes are TRBV5-1 and TRBJ1-3; unclear D gene. Trimming removed 0 bases from V and 0 bases from J, with 4 bases in between. The CDR3 totals 14 residues. Germline V lookup: CDR1 SGHRS, CDR2 YFSETQ. The full variable domain, rest sourced from reference TRBV5-1 and TRBJ1-3, is KAGVTQTPRYLIKTRGQQVTLSCSPISGHRSVSWYQQTPGQGLQFLFEYFSETQRNKGNFPGRFSGRQFSNSRSEMNVSTLELGDSALYLCASSLAASGNTIYFGEGSWLTVV.

This clonotype was observed many times. V and J are TRBV4-1 and TRBJ2-3; 12 positions match TRBD2. CDR3 length equals 17 residues. Looked up from germline, CDR1 is MGHRA and CDR2 is YSYEKL. V lost 3 bases to trimming and J lost 6 bases; unmatched junction nucleotides: 10. CDR3 region: CASSQSLAGGPGDTQYF. The CDR3 DNA sequence: TGCGCCAGCAGCCAGTCACTAGCGGGGGGCCCCGGGGATACGCAGTATTTT.

This clonotype showed up many times. This chain uses TRBV5-3 with TRBJ1-3; D remains unclear. TRBV5-3 is an open reading frame, and its role is uncertain. The CDR3 is 13 residues long. V lost 2 bases to trimming and J lost 4 bases, with 7 bases between them. The CDR3 nucleotides are TGTGCCAGAAGCTTTGGCGGAGGAAACACCATATATTTT. Its translation: CARSFGGGNTIYF.

This clonotype occurred many times. V and J are TRBV29-1 and TRBJ1-1, with D unclear. V shed 7 bases and J shed 3 bases, with 15 bases lying between them. This CDR3 is built from 13 residues. From germline, CDR1 is SQVTM and CDR2 ANQGSEA. CDR3 in DNA: TGCAGCGCCACACTTGGCCTAGACACTGAAGCTTTCTTT. It specifies CSATLGLDTEAFF.

This clonotype was observed at least ten times. The chain carries TRBV7-9 and TRBJ1-5; D possibly corresponds to TRBD1 (5 bases). CDR1 and CDR2 (germline): SEHNR, FQNEAQ (reference sequence). There are 13 residues in the CDR3. V was cut by 1 base and J by 5 bases, with 6 bases left in between. The CDR3 DNA sequence: TGTGCCAGCAGCTTAGTAGGGGATCAGCCCCAGCATTTT. Translation gives CASSLVGDQPQHF.

This clonotype has ten or more counts. The rearrangement uses TRBV7-2 and TRBJ2-5; D possibly matches TRBD1 or TRBD2 (5 bases each). This CDR3 has 16 amino acids. The V end lost 5 bases, the J end lost 6 bases, and 22 bases lay between the germline ends. Germline V gives CDR1 SGHTA, CDR2 FQGNSA. The CDR3 DNA follows: TGTGCCAGCAGCCTAGAGGTGGGGGATGGGGGAAAGACCCAGTACTTC. Translation gives CASSLEVGDGGKTQYF.

This clonotype was recorded at least ten times. In DNA form, the CDR3 reads TGTGCCAGCACCCTGGGGGAAGACGGGACCCAGTACTTC. Translation: CASTLGEDGTQYF. The chain recombines TRBV7-6 with TRBJ2-5; D is possibly TRBD1 or TRBD2 (5 bases each). Trimming took off 7 bases at V and 7 bases at J, with 16 bases between the two ends. Germline CDR1 reads SGHVS; CDR2 reads FNYEAQ. This CDR3 comprises 13 residues.

This rearrangement joins TRBV12-5 to TRBJ2-7, with 11 bases that match TRBD1. CDR1 is LGHNT, CDR2 FRNRAP, per germline. Unmatched junction bases numbered 10, after V lost 6 bases and J lost 6 bases. CDR3 length: 15 amino acids. The CDR3 loop is CASGLPGQGVIEQYF. In nucleotides, the CDR3 is TGTGCTAGTGGACTACCGGGACAGGGGGTTATCGAGCAGTACTTC. The variable domain in full, with the rest retrieved from reference TRBV12-5 and TRBJ2-7, is DARVTQTPRHKVTEMGQEVTMRCQPILGHNTVFWYRQTMMQGLELLAYFRNRAPLDDSGMPKDRFSAEMPDATLATLKIQPSEPRDSAVYFCASGLPGQGVIEQYFGPGTRLTVT.

This clonotype was seen many times. The rearrangement links TRBV6-5 to TRBJ2-1; TRBD1 matches at 7 bases. CDR1 is MNHEY and CDR2 is SVGAGI in the germline V gene. This CDR3 has 13 residues. With V trimmed by 1 base and J by 9 bases, 3 bases remained unmatched. CDR3 protein: CASSYLDRSEQFF. Written as DNA, the CDR3 is TGTGCCAGCAGTTACTTGGACAGGAGTGAGCAGTTCTTC.

There are many counts of this clonotype. The chain uses TRBV29-1 and TRBJ2-5; 8 positions match TRBD1. The germline V gene has CDR1 SQVTM and CDR2 ANQGSEA. Trimming removed 2 bases from V and 1 base from J; junction bases left unmatched: 12. The CDR3 runs 17 residues. Here the CDR3 reads CSVEQDRGRGVQETQYF. DNA for the CDR3: TGCAGCGTTGAACAAGACAGGGGTAGGGGGGTCCAAGAGACCCAGTACTTC.

This clonotype has a count of ten or more. This chain joins TRBV12-3 or TRBV12-4 and TRBJ2-3, with D perhaps TRBD2 (6 bases). The germline V and J ends were trimmed by 6 bases and 6 bases, with 22 bases remaining between them. The CDR3 runs 16 residues. The CDR3 DNA reads TGTGCCAGCAGCCACCTAGCGCCCCGCACCTATGATACGCAGTATTTT. Residues: CASSHLAPRTYDTQYF.

This clonotype came up many times. The chain links TRBV7-9 to TRBJ1-6; the D gene is possibly TRBD1 (5 bases). The CDR3 is 13 amino acids. Trimming took off 4 bases at V and 5 bases at J, with 6 bases between the two ends. Germline CDR1 is SEHNR and CDR2 is FQNEAQ (reference sequence). CDR3 nucleotides: TGTGCCAGCAGCTCGACAGATAATTCACCCCTCCACTTT. It specifies CASSSTDNSPLHF.